This TCR beta chain was documented in a study of blood T cells in healthy people across ages. Each of the donors had 9 to 10 milliliters of peripheral blood drawn into EDTA-treated Vacutainer tubes. This CDR3 is 14 amino acids long. Germline loops: CDR1 SGHVS, CDR2 FQNEAQ. The V gene end was trimmed by 7 bases and the J gene end by 4 bases; junction bases not matched to a gene: 9. A second PCR of roughly 7 to 11 cycles used a sample-barcoded 5' primer and a J-beta primer mix. MiXCR was run by TCRdb on the 5' RACE reads, yielding one entry per CDR3 protein. The repertoire holds approximately 490,000 distinct CDR3 sequences, approximately 25% seen once, with less than 9% in the top ten. These same data were also listed under a study on T cells of mothers and their children. That investigation notes: The study sampled a few healthy Caucasian mothers and their six children. Related and unrelated pairs show similar thymic shaping of TCR recombination output.

Sequencing input: blood. V usage is TRBV7-8 and J usage is TRBJ2-5, with 7 bases matching TRBD2. The receptor's source is a boy aged 5-17 years in good health. CDR3 sequence reads: CASNPGGRLETQYF. The CDR3 DNA sequence: TGTGCCAGCAACCCGGGAGGCCGCTTAGAGACCCAGTACTTC. Drawing the rest from reference TRBV7-8 and TRBJ2-5, the complete variable domain is GAGVSQSPRYKVAKRGQDVALRCDPISGHVSLFWYQQALGQGPEFLTYFQNEAQLDKSGLPSDRFFAERPEGSVSTLKIQRTQQEDSAVYLCASNPGGRLETQYFGPGTRLLVL.